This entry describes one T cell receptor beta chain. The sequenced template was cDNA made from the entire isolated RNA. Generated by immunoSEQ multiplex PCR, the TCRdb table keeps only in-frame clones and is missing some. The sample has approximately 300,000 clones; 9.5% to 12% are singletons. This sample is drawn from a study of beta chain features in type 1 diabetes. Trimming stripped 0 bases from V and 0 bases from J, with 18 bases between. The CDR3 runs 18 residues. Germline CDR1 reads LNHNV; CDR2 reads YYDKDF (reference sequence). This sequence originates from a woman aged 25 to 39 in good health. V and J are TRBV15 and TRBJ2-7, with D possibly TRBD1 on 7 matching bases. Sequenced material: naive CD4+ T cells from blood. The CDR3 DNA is TGTGCCACCAGCAGAGATCCCGTGGGGGGACAGAGCTCCTACGAGCAGTACTTC. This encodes CATSRDPVGGQSSYEQYF.